This T cell receptor beta chain was identified during a study of vaccination effects on CD4 cells after COVID-19. Trimming pared 1 base from V and 4 bases from J, leaving 11 bases between. In germline, CDR1 is KGHDR, CDR2 SFDVKD. This CDR3 spans 15 amino acids. In the ViraFEST assay, antigen-specific CD4+ clonotypes were identified by expansion after peptide-pool stimulation. The culture ran for less than 12 days, and then CD4+ T cells were isolated. Two-dose BNT162b2 or mRNA-1273 vaccination was given to participants. On this clone: Antigen specificity is unknown.

TCRdb's table, derived via immunoSEQ multiplex PCR, lists solely in-frame clones and lacks some. There are roughly 24,000 clones in the sample; roughly 76% occur only once, and roughly 5% lies in the top ten. The input for sequencing was CD4+ T cells from PBMCs cultured with SARS-CoV-2 spike peptides, taken after COVID-19 vaccination. The chain couples TRBV24-1 to TRBJ2-3; weak D call: TRBD1 (6 bases). This TCR derives from a human donor who received a COVID-19 vaccine. Some clones in this sample may be carry-over from other donors' samples. The CDR3: CATSDFTGFADTQYF. In DNA, the CDR3 is TGTGCCACCAGTGATTTTACAGGGTTCGCAGATACGCAGTATTTT.